Reported below is one T cell receptor beta chain. Its antigen is unknown. Qualities for individual bases were not recorded, and no much larger clone is one base off. Libraries were prepared through 5' RACE. TCRdb lists the instrument as Illumina HiSeq 2500. A second roughly 7 to 12 cycle PCR used a sample-barcoded 5' primer and a J-beta primer mix. A template-switch 5' adaptor carrying 12 random nucleotides introduced a unique molecular identifier onto each TCR beta cDNA molecule. Each sample yielded at least 2.5 million CDR3-containing paired-end reads. All of the RNA was converted into first-strand cDNA using the Mint cDNA synthesis kit, with a TRBC-specific oligonucleotide serving as the primer. Following uracil-DNA glycosylase treatment, a first 18-cycle PCR with universal primers M1SS and BC2_uni_R was performed on all cDNA. The study's processing was this. For normalization, 1 million high-quality reads were randomly selected from each sample, with every read carrying a distinct molecular identifier. Instead of being binned into consensus sequences, reads that shared molecular identifiers were thrown out. MiTCR, set to a Q25 quality threshold and the strictest error-elimination algorithm, was used for CDR3 identification, clonotype clustering and error correction. Lower-bound total TCR beta diversity was estimated with a nonparametric unseen species model using Euler transformation. TCRdb ran its own pipeline on the public reads, namely fastp trimming at Q25 and MiXCR clone calling, and kept in-frame beta chains. Rows with one shared CDR3 protein collapse into an entry with the most common genes and DNA. The V and J calls shown here were made by TCRdb, not taken from the authors' results. Within this sample are about 1.8 million distinct CDR3 sequences, with around half of them counted one time only. The ten largest clones capture around 2.1% of the sample.

Donors were 35 to 40 systemically healthy Caucasian individuals from Russia aged roughly 6 to 90 years. Around 10 milliliters of peripheral blood were collected from each donor into EDTA-treated Vacutainer tubes. Ficoll-Paque density-gradient centrifugation was used to isolate PBMCs, with at least 7 million per sample. Total RNA was extracted from PBMCs with Trizol reagent, with at least 5 micrograms obtained per sample. Naive CD45RAhigh/CD27high T cell percentages were measured by flow cytometry on a PBMC aliquot from every donor. This sample is part of a study of blood T cells in healthy people across ages (dated by TCRdb to 2015 to 2017). Regarding the research as a whole: In model experiments, roughly one uniquely barcoded TCR beta cDNA molecule per two T cells was captured by template switching. To avoid experimental bias, donors of different ages were distributed randomly across sequencing lanes. For two donors (one aged 18 to 30 and one aged 80 or older), the study analyzed two additional independent replicas of 1 million unique cDNA reads from the same blood draw. Age-related changes in TCR beta repertoire diversity were measured in the study by deep sequencing normalized with unique cDNA molecular identifiers. Four age groups were formed from the donors: young (average about 17 years), middle-aged (just under 40), aged (62) and long-lived (approximately 78).

Overall results and qualifications from the work: Observed TCR beta diversity per million T cells fell roughly linearly with age, and a significant reduction was already apparent by age approximately 40. The percentage of naive T cells measured by flow cytometry correlated strongly with observed TCR beta diversity. The CMV infection status of donors was not known, potentially confounding age-related changes in expanded clonotypes. Bulk unsorted PBMC profiling prevented conclusive comparison of naive and antigen-experienced compartments. Estimates of total diversity from one million sequenced T cells were regarded as lower bounds and underestimates. Compared with the aged group, the long-lived group had more naive CD4+ T cells, fewer expanded clones and increased TCR diversity, suggesting age selection.

Taken from cysteine to phenylalanine, the CDR3 has 16 residues. Of the read, only the CDR3 DNA is kept; its 48 bases are in frame from base 1. V is reduced by 6 bases and J by 2 bases, leaving a spacing of 19 bases between them. The CDR1 and CDR2 encoded by the germline V gene are SGHTA and FQGNSA. The source of this sequence is a middle-aged woman in good health. Here the chain combines TRBV7-2 and TRBJ2-5; too little of a D gene remains to name it. The sample comprised blood. CDR3 reads: CASSSQKGTLQETQYF. In nucleotide form, the sequence is TGTGCCAGCAGTTCCCAAAAGGGCACACTACAAGAGACCCAGTACTTC.